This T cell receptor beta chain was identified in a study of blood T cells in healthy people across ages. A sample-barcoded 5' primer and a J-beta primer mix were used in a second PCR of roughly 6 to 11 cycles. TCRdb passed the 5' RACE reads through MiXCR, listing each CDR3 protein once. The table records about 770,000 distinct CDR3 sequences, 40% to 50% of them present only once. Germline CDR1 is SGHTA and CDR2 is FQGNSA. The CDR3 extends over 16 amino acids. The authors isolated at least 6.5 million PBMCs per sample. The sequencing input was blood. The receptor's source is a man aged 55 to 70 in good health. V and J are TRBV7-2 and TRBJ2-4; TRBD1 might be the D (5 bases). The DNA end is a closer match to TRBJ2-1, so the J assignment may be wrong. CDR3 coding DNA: TGTGCCAGCAGCTTGTCTCAGGGCGTTGCCAAAAACATTCAGTTCTTC. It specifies CASSLSQGVAKNIQFF.